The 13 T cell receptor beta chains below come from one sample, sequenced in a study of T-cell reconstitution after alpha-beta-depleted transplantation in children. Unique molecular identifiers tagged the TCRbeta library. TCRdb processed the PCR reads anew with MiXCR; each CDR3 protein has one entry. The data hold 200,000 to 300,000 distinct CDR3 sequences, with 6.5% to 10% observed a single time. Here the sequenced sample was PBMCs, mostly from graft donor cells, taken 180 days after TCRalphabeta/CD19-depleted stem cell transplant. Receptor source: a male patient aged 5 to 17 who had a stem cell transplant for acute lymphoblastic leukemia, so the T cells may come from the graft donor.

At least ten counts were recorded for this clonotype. As DNA, the CDR3 is TGTGCCAGCAGTTTAGGGGATCATTCCTACAATGAGCAGTTCTTC. Its translation is CASSLGDHSYNEQFF. The chain links TRBV27 to TRBJ2-1; D gene ambiguous. CDR3 size: 15 residues. V lost 2 bases and J lost 1, with 9 bases in between. Germline V gene data show CDR1 as MNHEY and CDR2 as SMNVEV (reference sequence).

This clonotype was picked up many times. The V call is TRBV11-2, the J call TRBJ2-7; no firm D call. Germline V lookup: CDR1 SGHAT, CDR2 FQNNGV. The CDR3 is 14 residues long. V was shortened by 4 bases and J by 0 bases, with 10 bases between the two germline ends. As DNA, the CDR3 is TGTGCCAGCAGCTCATCCGGAGACTCCTACGAGCAGTACTTC. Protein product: CASSSSGDSYEQYF.

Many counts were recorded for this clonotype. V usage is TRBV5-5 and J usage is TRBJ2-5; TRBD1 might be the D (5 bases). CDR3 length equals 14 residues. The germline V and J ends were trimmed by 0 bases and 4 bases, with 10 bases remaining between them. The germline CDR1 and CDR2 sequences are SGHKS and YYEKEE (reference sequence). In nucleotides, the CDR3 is TGTGCCAGCAGCTTGGTTGGGGCAGGAGAGACCCAGTACTTC. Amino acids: CASSLVGAGETQYF.

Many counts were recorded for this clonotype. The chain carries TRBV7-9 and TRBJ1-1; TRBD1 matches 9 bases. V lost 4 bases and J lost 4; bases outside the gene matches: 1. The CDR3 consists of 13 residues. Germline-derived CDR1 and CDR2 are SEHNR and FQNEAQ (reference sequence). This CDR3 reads CASSWDRATEAFF. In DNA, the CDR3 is TGTGCCAGCAGCTGGGACAGGGCCACTGAAGCTTTCTTT.

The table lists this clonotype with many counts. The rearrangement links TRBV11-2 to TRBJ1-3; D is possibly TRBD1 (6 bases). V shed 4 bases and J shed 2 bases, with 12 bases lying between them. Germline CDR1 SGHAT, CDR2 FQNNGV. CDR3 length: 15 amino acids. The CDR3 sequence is CASSSRGFPGNTIYF. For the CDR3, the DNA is TGTGCCAGCAGCTCCAGGGGATTTCCTGGAAACACCATATATTTT.

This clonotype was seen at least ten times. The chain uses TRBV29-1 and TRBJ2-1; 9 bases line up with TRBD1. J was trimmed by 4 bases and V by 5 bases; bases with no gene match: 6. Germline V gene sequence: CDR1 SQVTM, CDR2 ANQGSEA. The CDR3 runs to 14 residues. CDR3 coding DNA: TGCAGCGTTAGGGGACAGGGTGGGTACAATGAGCAGTTCTTC. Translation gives CSVRGQGGYNEQFF.

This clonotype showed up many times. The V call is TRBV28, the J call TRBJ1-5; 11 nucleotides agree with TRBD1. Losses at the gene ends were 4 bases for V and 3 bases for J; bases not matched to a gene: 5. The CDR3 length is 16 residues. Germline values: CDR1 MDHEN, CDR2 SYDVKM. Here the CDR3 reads CASSSGQGVTNQPQHF. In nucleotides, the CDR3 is TGTGCCAGCAGTTCGGGACAGGGGGTAACCAATCAGCCCCAGCATTTT.

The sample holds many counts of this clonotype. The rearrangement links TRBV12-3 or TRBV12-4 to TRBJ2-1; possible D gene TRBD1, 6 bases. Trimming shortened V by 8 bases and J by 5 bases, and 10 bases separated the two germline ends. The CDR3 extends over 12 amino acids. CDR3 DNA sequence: TGTGCCAGCGGCGGACAGAACAATGAGCAGTTCTTC. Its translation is CASGGQNNEQFF.

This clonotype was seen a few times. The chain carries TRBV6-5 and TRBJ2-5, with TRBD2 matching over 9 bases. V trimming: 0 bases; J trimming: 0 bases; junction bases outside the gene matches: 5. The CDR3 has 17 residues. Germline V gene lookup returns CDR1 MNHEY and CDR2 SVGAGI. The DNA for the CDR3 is TGTGCCAGCAGTTACTCCCTAGCGGGATACTACCAAGAGACCCAGTACTTC. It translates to CASSYSLAGYYQETQYF.

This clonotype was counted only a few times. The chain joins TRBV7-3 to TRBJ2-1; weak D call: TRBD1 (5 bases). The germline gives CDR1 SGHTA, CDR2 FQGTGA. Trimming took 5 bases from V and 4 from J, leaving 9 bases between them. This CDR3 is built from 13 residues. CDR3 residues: CASSQDTYNEQFF. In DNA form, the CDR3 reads TGTGCCAGCAGCCAGGACACTTACAATGAGCAGTTCTTC.

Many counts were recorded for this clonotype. This chain's CDR3 is CASSQVQHPSYEQYF. The CDR3 coding sequence is TGCGCCAGCAGCCAAGTACAGCACCCCTCCTACGAGCAGTACTTC. The V gene is TRBV4-3, the J gene TRBJ2-7; D is uncertain. Trimming stripped 1 base from V and 0 bases from J, with 10 bases between. Germline loops: CDR1 LGHNA, CDR2 YSLEER. This CDR3 spans 15 amino acids.

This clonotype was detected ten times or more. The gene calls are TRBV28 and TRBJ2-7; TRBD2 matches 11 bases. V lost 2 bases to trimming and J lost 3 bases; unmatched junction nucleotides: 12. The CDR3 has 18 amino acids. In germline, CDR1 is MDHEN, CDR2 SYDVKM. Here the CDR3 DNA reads TGTGCCAGCAGTTTAAGGGGGGGTAGCGGGAGGGCTCTCTACGAGCAGTACTTC. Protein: CASSLRGGSGRALYEQYF.

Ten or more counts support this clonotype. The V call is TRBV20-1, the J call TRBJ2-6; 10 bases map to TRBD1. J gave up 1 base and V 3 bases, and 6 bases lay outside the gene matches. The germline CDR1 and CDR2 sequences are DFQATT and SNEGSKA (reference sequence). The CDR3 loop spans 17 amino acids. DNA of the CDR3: TGCAGTGCTAGTGAGGACAGGGGGAGGTCTGGGGCCAACGTCCTGACTTTC. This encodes CSASEDRGRSGANVLTF.